A single sample gave rise to the 9 T cell receptor beta chains below, sequenced in a study of blood T cells in healthy people across ages. Using a J-beta primer mix together with a sample-barcoded 5' primer, a second PCR was run for roughly 7 to 11 cycles. Using its own MiXCR run on the 5' RACE reads, TCRdb lists one record per CDR3 protein. The sample shows 850,000 or so distinct CDR3 sequences, roughly 26% of them seen only once. Specimen: blood. The source is an elderly woman in good health.

Regarding this clonotype: The germline gene is not matched at one end of the junction; a read error may be the cause. This chain joins TRBV7-8 and TRBJ2-3; a weak D match, TRBD2 (6 bases). The CDR3 consists of 15 residues. CDR1 and CDR2 (germline): SGHVS, FQNEAQ. Here the CDR3 DNA reads TGTGCCGGCAGCTCCGGGACTCAGTCCACAGATACGCAGTATTTT. Translating it yields CAGSSGTQSTDTQYF.

This sequence joins TRBV6-5 and TRBJ2-1, with D uncertain. CDR1 is MNHEY, CDR2 SVGAGI, per germline. The CDR3 runs to 14 residues. V lost 0 bases, J lost 7 bases, and 10 bases lay in between. CDR3 DNA: TGTGCCAGCAGTTACTCGACTCCTCGTAATGAGCAGTTCTTC. Encoded protein: CASSYSTPRNEQFF.

This clonotype was recorded at least ten times. This rearrangement joins TRBV6-6 to TRBJ2-1; possibly TRBD1 for D (6 bases). This CDR3 spans 14 amino acids. V was shortened by 5 bases and J by 2 bases, with 10 bases between the two germline ends. Looked up from germline, CDR1 is MNHNY and CDR2 is SVGAGI (reference sequence). The CDR3 loop is CASSRQEAYNEQFF. In DNA, the CDR3 is TGTGCCAGCAGTCGACAGGAGGCCTACAATGAGCAGTTCTTC.

About this clonotype itself: Possible read error: a much larger clone is one base away. CDR3 DNA sequence: TGCAGCGTTGGGTACCCCTGGACTAGCGGGGAGCGGGAGCAGTTCTTC. This codes for CSVGYPWTSGEREQFF. The chain recombines TRBV29-1 with TRBJ2-1; 12 bases align to TRBD2. CDR3 size: 16 residues. Germline assignment: CDR1 SQVTM and CDR2 ANQGSEA. V gave up 4 bases and J gave up 10 bases; unmatched junction bases: 14.

This clonotype was observed a few times. This chain joins TRBV6-1 and TRBJ1-2, with 8 nucleotides matching TRBD1. V lost 3 bases, J lost 3 bases, and 9 bases stayed unmatched. There are 16 residues in the CDR3. Germline V lookup: CDR1 MNHNS, CDR2 SASEGT. The CDR3 DNA reads TGTGCCAGCAGTGAGGTCCAGGGGGCGCAAGACTATGGCTACACCTTC. Translating gives CASSEVQGAQDYGYTF.

Of note for this clonotype: Since a much larger clone is just one base distant, this may be a read error. V usage is TRBV6-5 and J usage is TRBJ1-2; D gene uncertain. The CDR3 contains 14 residues. Germline V gene lookup returns CDR1 MNHEY and CDR2 SVGAGI. CDR3 coding DNA: TGTGCCAGCGGTTATAGTGATCGGGCGGCTGGCTACACCTTC. This gives the protein CASGYSDRAAGYTF.

The J gene is TRBJ2-7, the V gene TRBV20-1; D is undetermined. The CDR3 consists of 13 residues. Germline V gene lookup returns CDR1 DFQATT and CDR2 SNEGSKA (reference sequence). V lost 3 bases to trimming and J lost 2 bases, with 11 bases between them. The DNA of the CDR3 is TGCAGTGCTAGGTTACCCCTGACCTACGAGCAGTACTTC. Protein sequence: CSARLPLTYEQYF.

This clonotype was counted at least ten times. The DNA for the CDR3 is TGTGCCAGCACAGCTAGCGGGACAAGCACAGATACGCAGTATTTT. Translating gives CASTASGTSTDTQYF. The J gene is TRBJ2-3, the V gene TRBV28; 9 bases match TRBD2. Germline-derived CDR1 and CDR2 are MDHEN and SYDVKM. This CDR3 has 15 amino acids. The junction had 5 bases not matched to a gene; V was cut back by 7 bases and J by 0 bases.

There are many counts of this clonotype. The J gene is TRBJ1-2, the V gene TRBV12-3 or TRBV12-4; maybe TRBD1 (5 bases). The CDR3 totals 15 residues. The V end lost 5 bases, the J end lost 7 bases, and 20 bases lay between the germline ends. CDR3 nucleotides: TGTGCCAGCAGTCTTGGGACGGGGCGAACGACTGGCTACACCTTC. It encodes CASSLGTGRTTGYTF.